Below, 17 T cell receptor beta chains from the same sample are listed, as sequenced in a study of blood T cell repertoires in COVID-19. Produced via immunoSEQ multiplex PCR; TCRdb's table is partial and in-frame only. The data hold about 87,000 clones, with roughly 84% observed a single time. Specimen: peripheral blood. Receptors originate from a woman at least 80 years old with acute or convalescent COVID-19.

The V and J genes are TRBV27 and TRBJ1-4, with D tentatively TRBD1 (5 bases). V was pared by 2 bases and J by 7 bases, with 11 bases between. The CDR3 extends over 14 amino acids. The germline V gene encodes CDR1 MNHEY and CDR2 SMNVEV (reference sequence). CDR3 sequence (DNA): TGTGCCAGCAGTTTAGATGGCAGGGCTGAAAAACTGTTTTTT. It specifies CASSLDGRAEKLFF.

The chain has TRBV19 and TRBJ2-1, with 10 bases lining up with TRBD1. From germline, CDR1 is LNHDA and CDR2 SQIVND (reference sequence). CDR3 length equals 16 residues. V shed 5 bases and J 2 bases; nucleotides not matched to a gene: 6. For the CDR3, the DNA is TGTGCCAGTAGTCCCGGACAGGGGGGACCCTACAATGAGCAGTTCTTC. Translating gives CASSPGQGGPYNEQFF.

This clone showed up just a few times. Other DNA variants within this sample encode the same CDR3. This chain connects TRBV10-2 to TRBJ1-5, with 8 bases that match TRBD1. The CDR3 length is 13 residues. The V segment lost 4 bases and the J segment 4 bases; nucleotides outside the gene matches: 0. CDR1 is WSHSY, CDR2 SAAADI, per germline. The CDR3 DNA is TGCGCCAGCAGTGGACAGGGGAATCAGCCCCAGCATTTT. Translating gives CASSGQGNQPQHF.

The chain recombines TRBV3-1 (or the pseudogene TRBV3-2) with TRBJ2-2, with D unresolved. The CDR3 covers 15 residues. The V end was cut by 0 bases, the J end by 4 bases, with 9 bases between. The germline V gene has CDR1 LGHDT and CDR2 YNNKEL (reference sequence). CDR3: CASSQDGRLTGELFF. CDR3 nucleotides: TGTGCCAGCAGCCAAGATGGCAGGCTCACCGGGGAGCTGTTTTTT.

The V gene is TRBV19, the J gene TRBJ1-2, with unresolved D. CDR1 and CDR2 (germline): LNHDA, SQIVND (reference sequence). The CDR3 extends over 14 amino acids. The ends were cut back, 0 bases at V and 11 bases at J, with 16 bases in the middle. The CDR3 DNA reads as TGTGCCAGTAGTATAGAGGCTCGCAACCGTTGGTACACCTTC. Translating gives CASSIEARNRWYTF.

This sequence joins TRBV19 and TRBJ2-5, with TRBD2 as a possible D gene (5 bases). In germline, CDR1 is LNHDA, CDR2 SQIVND (reference sequence). The CDR3 is 16 residues long. The ends were cut back, 5 bases at V and 0 bases at J, with 16 bases in the middle. CDR3 DNA: TGTGCCAGTAGTCACCAAGAAACTAGTAACCAAGAGACCCAGTACTTC. Translation gives CASSHQETSNQETQYF.

This sequence joins TRBV6-5 and TRBJ2-1, with 7 nucleotides matching TRBD1. This CDR3 comprises 15 residues. CDR1 is MNHEY, CDR2 SVGAGI, per germline. Trimming at V came to 7 bases and at J to 2 bases, leaving 8 bases not matched to a gene. The CDR3 here is CASTADRAPYNEQFF. CDR3 nucleotides: TGTGCCAGCACCGCTGACAGGGCACCCTACAATGAGCAGTTCTTC.

The CDR3 sequence is CASSQDRRLAGQETQYF. CDR3 in DNA: TGTGCCAGCAGCCAAGATAGGAGACTAGCGGGCCAAGAGACCCAGTACTTC. The chain employs TRBV3-1 (or the pseudogene TRBV3-2) and TRBJ2-5, with 10 bases aligning to TRBD2. With 0 bases clipped from V and 1 base from J, the junction kept 5 bases outside the gene matches. CDR1 is LGHDT and CDR2 is YNNKEL in the germline V gene (reference sequence). The CDR3 covers 17 residues.

Comment on this clone: The germline gene is not matched at one end of the junction; a read error may be the cause. The gene calls are TRBV15 and TRBJ2-3, with TRBD2 matching 8 bases. The CDR3 is 13 amino acids. Germline V gene lookup returns CDR1 LNHNV and CDR2 YYDKDF (reference sequence). CDR3 amino acids: CATSRDREREMAF. The CDR3 coding sequence is TGTGCCACCAGCAGAGATCGGGAGCGGGAGATGGCTTTT. The full variable domain, in which reference TRBV15 and TRBJ2-3 provide the parts outside the CDR3, is DAMVIQNPRYQVTQFGKPVTLSCSQTLNHNVMYWYQQKSSQAPKLLFHYYDKDFNNEADTPDNFQSRRPNTSFCFLDIRSPGLGDTAMYLCATSRDREREMAFGPGTRLTVL.

J is TRBJ2-3 and V is TRBV9; 9 bases are a match to TRBD1. V trimming: 3 bases; J trimming: 9 bases; junction bases outside the gene matches: 14. Germline CDR1 SGDLS, CDR2 YYNGEE. The CDR3 is 16 residues long. DNA of the CDR3: TGTGCCAGCAGCGCTATAGGTGGGACAGGGAAGGAGACGCAGTATTTT. This translates into CASSAIGGTGKETQYF.

The gene calls are TRBV14 and TRBJ1-2; TRBD1 matches 9 bases. This CDR3 region has 15 residues. The trim removed 0 bases at V and 5 bases at J, leaving 4 bases unmatched. Germline V gives CDR1 SGHDN, CDR2 FVKESK. The CDR3, as DNA: TGTGCCAGCAGCCAAGATCTAGGACAGGGGTATGGCTACACCTTC. The encoded protein is CASSQDLGQGYGYTF.

The rearrangement uses TRBV14 and TRBJ1-6; maybe TRBD1 (5 bases). The CDR3 is made up of 14 amino acids. V lost 4 bases to trimming and J lost 6 bases, with 10 bases between them. Per germline, CDR1 SGHDN and CDR2 FVKESK. Written as DNA, the CDR3 is TGTGCCAGCAGCCTAGGGGCGAGTAATTCACCCCTCCACTTT. This translates into CASSLGASNSPLHF.

The V and J genes are TRBV19 and TRBJ1-5, with D maybe TRBD1 (6 bases). Germline assignment: CDR1 LNHDA and CDR2 SQIVND (reference sequence). Trimming took 4 bases from V and 0 from J, leaving 19 bases between them. The CDR3 has 18 residues. CDR3 coding DNA: TGTGCCAGTAGTAGGATGCACGGGACACTATATAGCAATCAGCCCCAGCATTTT. Its translation is CASSRMHGTLYSNQPQHF.

V usage is TRBV24-1 and J usage is TRBJ2-3; perhaps TRBD2 as D (7 bases). The V and J ends lost 5 bases and 9 bases respectively, with 11 bases between them. Germline V gene lookup returns CDR1 KGHDR and CDR2 SFDVKD. The CDR3 consists of 12 residues. CDR3 protein: CATSGGGRTQYF. As DNA, the CDR3 is TGTGCCACCAGTGGGGGGGGGCGCACGCAGTATTTT.

The gene calls are TRBV28 and TRBJ2-1, with 12 bases lining up with TRBD2. The germline gives CDR1 MDHEN, CDR2 SYDVKM. The CDR3 is made up of 16 amino acids. Unmatched junction bases numbered 9, after V lost 10 bases and J lost 2 bases. For the CDR3, the DNA is TGTGCCACCCGCGGGCTAGCGGGAGGGCCCTACAATGAGCAGTTCTTC. As protein: CATRGLAGGPYNEQFF.

This clone has just one count. The chain recombines TRBV19 with TRBJ1-2; D perhaps matches TRBD1 (6 bases). V lost 7 bases to trimming and J lost 9 bases, with 18 bases between them. This CDR3 is 13 amino acids long. CDR1 LNHDA and CDR2 SQIVND come from the germline V gene (reference sequence). CDR3 in amino acids: CASTPGASERYTF. The CDR3 DNA reads as TGTGCCAGTACCCCAGGGGCCTCCGAACGCTACACCTTC.

The V call is TRBV10-3, the J call TRBJ2-3; 9 bases line up with TRBD2. Per the germline V gene, CDR1 is ENHRY and CDR2 is SYGVKD. V shed 0 bases and J 11 bases; nucleotides not matched to a gene: 18. The CDR3 is 18 residues long. The CDR3 DNA reads as TGTGCCATCAGTGAGTCAAAGGCTAGCGGGGCCCCTCCTTTTGAGCAGTATTTT. The encoded protein is CAISESKASGAPPFEQYF.